One sample yielded the 26 T cell receptor beta chains listed below, sequenced in a study of blood T cell repertoires in COVID-19. The method was immunoSEQ multiplex PCR; TCRdb's version includes in-frame clones alone and lacks a portion of them. The data contain over 50,000 clones, 88% of them seen just once; the ten biggest clones take up 3.5%. Sequences were obtained from peripheral blood. The origin of the receptors is a human donor in a cohort sampled during active COVID-19.

V gene TRBV7-9 combines with J gene TRBJ2-3; TRBD2 might be the D (5 bases). Per germline, CDR1 SEHNR and CDR2 FQNEAQ (reference sequence). CDR3 length: 15 residues. The ends were cut back, 5 bases at V and 1 base at J, with 13 bases in the middle. CDR3 amino acids: CASSPGLARTDTQYF. The CDR3 DNA sequence: TGTGCCAGCAGCCCGGGCCTAGCTCGCACAGATACGCAGTATTTT.

The chain carries TRBV11-2 and TRBJ2-3; TRBD1 matches at 8 bases. Losses at the gene ends were 1 base for V and 5 bases for J; bases not matched to a gene: 2. The CDR3 extends over 14 amino acids. CDR1 is SGHAT and CDR2 is FQNNGV in the germline V gene. The chain's CDR3 is CASSLGQGIDTQYF. The CDR3 DNA reads TGTGCCAGCAGCTTAGGACAGGGGATAGATACGCAGTATTTT.

The chain joins TRBV3-1 (or the pseudogene TRBV3-2) to TRBJ2-1; maybe TRBD2 (6 bases). CDR1 LGHDT and CDR2 YNNKEL come from the germline V gene (reference sequence). CDR3 size: 16 residues. Between the trimmed V and J ends, which lost 0 bases and 2 bases, there was a span of 11 bases. CDR3 region: CASSQESLAPYNEQFF. As DNA, the CDR3 is TGTGCCAGCAGCCAAGAGTCCCTAGCGCCCTACAATGAGCAGTTCTTC.

This chain connects TRBV3-1 (or the pseudogene TRBV3-2) to TRBJ2-7; 8 bases match TRBD2. CDR1 is LGHDT, CDR2 YNNKEL, per germline (reference sequence). J gave up 4 bases and V 4 bases, and 24 bases lay outside the gene matches. The CDR3 is made up of 20 amino acids. The CDR3 loop is CASSPRGLGTNLRGGYEQYF. CDR3 bases: TGTGCCAGCAGCCCGAGGGGGTTGGGAACCAACTTACGCGGGGGGTACGAGCAGTACTTC.

The V gene is TRBV6-5, the J gene TRBJ1-1, with TRBD1 as a possible D gene (6 bases). Per germline, CDR1 MNHEY and CDR2 SVGAGI. Trimming shortened V by 8 bases and J by 6 bases, and 19 bases separated the two germline ends. The CDR3 extends over 14 amino acids. The CDR3 DNA reads as TGTGCCAGCGGCTTCAGGGGCAGGGAAGCTGAAGCTTTCTTT. Encoded protein: CASGFRGREAEAFF.

The V and J genes are TRBV7-3 and TRBJ1-1, with 8 positions matching TRBD1. Germline CDR1 reads SGHTA; CDR2 reads FQGTGA. The CDR3 spans 13 residues. The ends lost 3 bases at V and 7 bases at J; junction bases unmatched: 4. The CDR3 nucleotides read TGTGCCAGCAGCTTGGACAGGGAAGGTGAAGCTTTCTTT. Amino acids: CASSLDREGEAFF.

The sample holds one count of this clone. The J gene is TRBJ2-2, the V gene TRBV6-5, with 7 bases fitting TRBD2. In germline, CDR1 is MNHEY, CDR2 SVGAGI. The CDR3 is made up of 15 amino acids. With V trimmed by 7 bases and J by 6 bases, 11 bases remained unmatched. The DNA for the CDR3 is TGTGCCAGCACTGTGGGAGGACTAGAATCCGGGGAGCTGTTTTTT. As protein: CASTVGGLESGELFF.

The count of this clone is one. At the DNA level, this CDR3 is encoded by other sequences in the same sample as well. V is TRBV5-1 and J is TRBJ2-7; a weak D match, TRBD1 (6 bases). The CDR3 sequence is 12 residues long. Germline CDR1 SGHRS, CDR2 YFSETQ. The V and J ends lost 4 bases and 7 bases respectively, with 12 bases between them. The chain's CDR3 is CASSIRGDEQYF. CDR3 in DNA: TGCGCCAGCAGCATCAGGGGTGATGAGCAGTACTTC.

This chain joins TRBV2 and TRBJ1-1, with 8 bases lining up with TRBD1. V lost 6 bases and J lost 3; bases outside the gene matches: 9. Germline V lookup: CDR1 SNHLY, CDR2 FYNNEI. This CDR3 is built from 15 residues. CDR3 bases: TGTGCCAGCAGGGCCGACAGGGGAAGAGACACTGAAGCTTTCTTT. Protein: CASRADRGRDTEAFF.

The chain uses TRBV11-1 and TRBJ1-2; D possibly corresponds to TRBD1 (6 bases). V was clipped by 2 bases and J by 10 bases, with 11 bases between them. The CDR3 spans 12 residues. The germline CDR1 and CDR2 sequences are SGHAT and FQDESV (reference sequence). The CDR3 protein is CASSLSPGDYTF. For the CDR3, the DNA is TGTGCCAGCAGCTTATCTCCAGGGGACTACACCTTC.

CDR3 residues: CASSLDGAGATEAFF. In nucleotides, the CDR3 is TGTGCCAGCAGCCTGGACGGGGCAGGGGCCACTGAAGCTTTCTTT. The V gene is TRBV5-8, the J gene TRBJ1-1; possible D gene TRBD1, 6 bases. V was cut by 4 bases and J by 4 bases, with 17 bases left in between. The CDR3 covers 15 residues. Germline lookup yields CDR1 SGHTS and CDR2 YDEGEE. Full variable domain (rest looked up from reference TRBV5-8 and TRBJ1-1): EAGVTQSPTHLIKTRGQQATLRCSPISGHTSVYWYQQALGLGLQFLLWYDEGEERNRGNFPPRFSGRQFPNYSSELNVNALELEDSALYLCASSLDGAGATEAFFGQGTRLTVV.

The gene calls are TRBV11-3 and TRBJ2-6, with 7 bases fitting TRBD1. CDR3 length: 20 amino acids. V shed 0 bases and J 0 bases; nucleotides not matched to a gene: 11. CDR1 and CDR2 from the germline V gene are SGHNT and YENEEA. The DNA of the CDR3 is TGTGCCAGCAGCTTAGATTTGCACAGGGGATGCTACTCTGGGGCCAACGTCCTGACTTTC. Encoded protein: CASSLDLHRGCYSGANVLTF. The variable domain in full, completed from reference TRBV11-3 and TRBJ2-6, reads EAGVVQSPRYKIIEKKQPVAFWCNPISGHNTLYWYLQNLGQGPELLIRYENEEAVDDSQLPKDRFSAERLKGVDSTLKIQPAELGDSAVYLCASSLDLHRGCYSGANVLTFGAGSRLTVL.

The chain has TRBV7-8 and TRBJ2-1, with D unresolved. The length of the CDR3 is 14 residues. CDR1 and CDR2 (germline): SGHVS, FQNEAQ. V was pared by 5 bases and J by 8 bases, with 16 bases between. CDR3: CASSLMGQYDEQFF. CDR3 DNA: TGTGCCAGCAGCCTGATGGGCCAATACGATGAGCAGTTCTTC.

The chain recombines TRBV27 with TRBJ2-4; the match to TRBD2 covers 9 bases. Germline V gene data show CDR1 as MNHEY and CDR2 as SMNVEV (reference sequence). The CDR3 is 17 amino acids. V lost 3 bases and J lost 7; bases outside the gene matches: 13. The CDR3 here is CASSFRRRSGSGNIQYF. The CDR3 region has the DNA TGTGCCAGCAGTTTCCGCCGGCGTAGCGGGAGTGGTAACATTCAGTACTTC.

The V and J genes are TRBV30 and TRBJ1-2; weak D call: TRBD1 (5 bases). CDR3 length: 13 amino acids. V shed 2 bases and J shed 5 bases, with 12 bases lying between them. Germline V gene lookup returns CDR1 GTSNPN and CDR2 SVGIG (reference sequence). CDR3 sequence: CAWSKGFRYGYTF. The CDR3 DNA sequence: TGTGCCTGGAGTAAGGGGTTTAGGTATGGCTACACCTTC.

The J gene is TRBJ1-2, the V gene TRBV2, with 9 bases that match TRBD1. This CDR3 contains 12 residues. V was pared by 6 bases and J by 4 bases, with 0 bases of the junction left unmatched. CDR1 and CDR2 (germline): SNHLY, FYNNEI. Written as DNA, the CDR3 is TGTGCCAGCAGACAGGGGGCCTATGGCTACACCTTC. Protein: CASRQGAYGYTF.

In this sample, this clone turned up a few times. This sequence joins TRBV15 and TRBJ1-5; the match to TRBD1 covers 9 bases. The germline V gene encodes CDR1 LNHNV and CDR2 YYDKDF (reference sequence). V lost 5 bases and J lost 2; bases outside the gene matches: 1. The CDR3 consists of 14 residues. CDR3 DNA sequence: TGTGCCACCAGCTGGGACAGGGGCAATCAGCCCCAGCATTTT. It codes for CATSWDRGNQPQHF.

This sequence joins TRBV25-1 and TRBJ1-5; 8 nucleotides line up with TRBD1. Per germline, CDR1 MGHDK and CDR2 SYGVNS. The J segment lost 4 bases and the V segment lost 11 bases, leaving 10 bases of the junction unmatched. The CDR3 totals 14 residues. This chain's CDR3 is CARGDRGTNQPQHF. The CDR3 coding sequence is TGTGCCCGAGGAGACAGGGGTACGAATCAGCCCCAGCATTTT.

This clone was recorded only once. The chain has TRBV7-2 and TRBJ1-1; the match to TRBD1 covers 10 bases. The trim removed 6 bases at V and 8 bases at J, leaving 6 bases unmatched. CDR1 is SGHTA, CDR2 FQGNSA, per germline. This CDR3 has 13 amino acids. The CDR3 coding sequence is TGTGCCAGCAGTTTCAGGACAGGGGGAGAAGCTTTCTTT. As protein: CASSFRTGGEAFF. Full variable domain (rest looked up from reference TRBV7-2 and TRBJ1-1): GAGVSQSPSNKVTEKGKDVELRCDPISGHTALYWYRQSLGQGLEFLIYFQGNSAPDKSGLPSDRFSAERTGGSVSTLTIQRTQQEDSAVYLCASSFRTGGEAFFGQGTRLTVV.

The chain uses TRBV23-1 and TRBJ2-7; maybe TRBD2 (5 bases). TRBV23-1 is placed among ORFs of uncertain function. The V end was cut by 0 bases, the J end by 7 bases, with 10 bases between. The CDR3 is 13 residues long. The CDR3 bases are TGCGCCAGCAGTCAATCCGAAGGGAGAGAGCAGTACTTC. Its protein product is CASSQSEGREQYF.

The chain recombines TRBV3-1 (or the pseudogene TRBV3-2) with TRBJ2-3; D perhaps matches TRBD1 (6 bases). The V end was cut by 1 base, the J end by 2 bases, with 13 bases between. Germline lookup yields CDR1 LGHDT and CDR2 YNNKEL (reference sequence). The CDR3 has 16 residues. The DNA of the CDR3 is TGTGCCAGCAGCCAAGGGTGGAACAGGGTCACAGATACGCAGTATTTT. Encoded protein: CASSQGWNRVTDTQYF.

The gene calls are TRBV20-1 and TRBJ1-4; weak D call: TRBD1 (5 bases). Germline CDR1 reads DFQATT; CDR2 reads SNEGSKA (reference sequence). V dropped 3 bases and J dropped 3 bases, with 20 bases sitting between them. The CDR3 runs 17 residues. The CDR3 DNA is TGCAGTGCTAGTGGGCAGGGTGACGGATTAGCTAATGAAAAACTGTTTTTT. Translated: CSASGQGDGLANEKLFF.

This rearrangement joins TRBV4-2 to TRBJ2-1, with a possible D match to TRBD2 (5 bases). The CDR3 runs 16 residues. V gave up 0 bases and J gave up 2 bases, with 11 bases separating them. CDR1 is LGHNA and CDR2 is YNFKEQ in the germline V gene. The CDR3 loop reads CASSQEGEGAYNEQFF. The CDR3 region has the DNA TGTGCCAGCAGCCAAGAAGGAGAGGGAGCCTACAATGAGCAGTTCTTC.

The chain links TRBV2 to TRBJ1-1; D ambiguous. The CDR3 has 13 residues. Germline V CDR1 and CDR2: SNHLY, FYNNEI. V was trimmed by 7 bases and J by 2 bases, leaving 11 bases between them. In DNA, the CDR3 is TGTGCCAGCAAAGACATTACTAACACTGAAGCTTTCTTT. Its protein product is CASKDITNTEAFF.

V is TRBV7-2 and J is TRBJ1-6; the D is unclear. Between the trimmed V and J ends, which lost 2 bases and 0 bases, there was a span of 8 bases. CDR3 size: 16 residues. The germline V gene has CDR1 SGHTA and CDR2 FQGNSA. CDR3 amino acids: CASSLRHLSYNSPLHF. In DNA, the CDR3 is TGTGCCAGCAGCTTACGACATCTCTCCTATAATTCACCCCTCCACTTT. The entire variable domain, with the rest obtained from reference TRBV7-2 and TRBJ1-6, is as follows: GAGVSQSPSNKVTEKGKDVELRCDPISGHTALYWYRQSLGQGLEFLIYFQGNSAPDKSGLPSDRFSAERTGGSVSTLTIQRTQQEDSAVYLCASSLRHLSYNSPLHFGNGTRLTVT.

This clone was detected once. The chain joins TRBV5-4 to TRBJ1-4; a possible D gene is TRBD1 (5 bases). CDR1 SGHNT and CDR2 YYREEE come from the germline V gene (reference sequence). Between the trimmed V and J ends, which lost 3 bases and 4 bases, there was a span of 13 bases. The CDR3 spans 15 residues. In nucleotides, the CDR3 is TGTGCCAGCAGCTCCTCACTGCAGGGTAATGAAAAACTGTTTTTT. Translated: CASSSSLQGNEKLFF.